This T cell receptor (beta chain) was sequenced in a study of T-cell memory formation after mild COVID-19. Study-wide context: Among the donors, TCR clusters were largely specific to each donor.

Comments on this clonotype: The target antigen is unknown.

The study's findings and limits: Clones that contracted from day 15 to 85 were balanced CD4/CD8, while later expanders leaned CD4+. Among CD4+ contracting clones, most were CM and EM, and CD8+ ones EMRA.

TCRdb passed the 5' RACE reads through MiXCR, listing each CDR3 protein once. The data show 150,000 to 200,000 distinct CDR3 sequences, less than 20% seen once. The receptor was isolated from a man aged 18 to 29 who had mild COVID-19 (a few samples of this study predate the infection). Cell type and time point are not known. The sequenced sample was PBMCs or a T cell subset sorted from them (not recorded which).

DNA for the CDR3: TGCAGTGCCAGAAAGGACTCGGGGTGGTTTAACACTGAAGCTTTCTTT. Protein: CSARKDSGWFNTEAFF. V gene TRBV20-1 combines with J gene TRBJ1-1, with D hard to call. This CDR3 is 16 amino acids long. The V gene's germline CDR1 is DFQATT and CDR2 SNEGSKA (reference sequence). Trimming shortened V by 6 bases and J by 2 bases, and 22 bases separated the two germline ends.